This TCR beta chain comes out of a study of shared clonotypes between healthy human individuals (dated by TCRdb to the early 2020s). Regarding the study in general: A couple of women and three men aged 18 to 49 years were included in the cohort. For each donor, CD4 naive and CD4 memory were each run on three plates, CD8 naive on two plates, and CD8 memory on one plate. To increase sequencing depth and limit assay-specific biases, different laboratories used diverse techniques to prepare libraries and sequence TCR repertoires. Blood TCR repertoires of five healthy adults were deeply sequenced to estimate repertoire size and the extent of clonotype sharing between individuals. Per donor, leukapheresis produced somewhere between about 0.9 and 9.5 billion PBMCs. The paper as a whole reports these results and caveats: Sampling was restricted to blood, and TCR repertoires in tissue are likely to differ from TCR repertoires in blood. Naive subsets generally had larger estimated clonotype richness than memory subsets did. Rarefaction of sorted-subset datasets indicated incomplete sequencing despite the large sequencing depth. Higher generation probabilities were observed for clonotypes shared by all four sorted-subset donors than for non-shared clonotypes. When a few donors were compared, the shared fraction of clonotypes was about 5% for naive CD4, roughly 3.4% for naive CD8, about 2.5% for memory CD4, and 0.35% to 0.4% for memory CD8. The genetic and exposure-history diversity represented was limited by the small number of donors. Based on pairwise subsampling, the degree of clonotype sharing among donors was expected to be affected by sequencing depth.

The CDR3 runs 18 amino acids, cysteine and phenylalanine included. Left in the record is the CDR3 DNA by itself, 54 bases read in frame from the first base. V ends up 2 bases short and J 5 bases short, with an unmatched junction base count of 11. CDR1 and CDR2 are drawn from the germline V gene: MGHDK, SYGVNS. Using the deep immunoSEQ assay, TCR CDR3 regions were amplified from genomic DNA by multiplex PCR. Extracted genomic DNA from each cell subset was spread evenly across all wells of several immunoSEQ 96-well plates, with each plate serving as a replicate. For sorted subsets, each replicate PCR was loaded with approximately 0.2 ug genomic DNA, equivalent to 32,000 or so T cell genomes. The purified libraries were quantified using a Qubit 3.0 fluorometer, sized with a Bioanalyzer 2100, and then quantified again using the KAPA Library Quantification kit. Each immunoSEQ 96-well plate was sequenced on its own single-read 150-cycle Illumina NextSeq 550 flow cell. The paper's data handling went like this. Because the immunoSEQ output held only junctional sequences and lacked quality scores, the filtering could not match the filtering applied to full-length reads. To assign V/J genes and CDR3, sequences were annotated using PyIR, a Python wrapper for IgBLAST v1.9, with IMGT germline references. Reads with weak V/J assignments (E-value above 1e-6), missing CDR3, stop codons, out-of-frame junctions, or ambiguous translated residues were removed. A V3J clonotype was defined by an identical inferred V gene, J gene, and CDR3 amino acid sequence. The percentage overlap between two repertoires was calculated by dividing the number of shared unique clonotypes by the size of the smaller repertoire. Repertoire richness was assessed with RTK rarefaction, the Chao1 estimator, and Recon v2.1 estimates of unobserved clonotypes. OLGA was used to compute generation probabilities for all TCRbeta clonotypes that the gDNA method yielded from a handful of donors. TCRdb took this table from immuneACCESS and kept in-frame rearrangements with V and J called. Such tables lack part of the clones; where checked against another copy, unresolved V genes explain under half of the gap, and the rest is unexplained. From that table come the V and J calls and clone size; the DNA was used to work out D and trimming. The sample contains about 100,000 clones, approximately 70% of them found a single time. The ten largest make up 50% of the sample.

Healthy HIV-negative adults with no recently reported acute infections or vaccinations were included as donors. Only Caucasian adults living in Nashville, Tennessee, USA were represented among the donors. CD8 memory samples were composed of magnetically selected CD45RO+ cells combined with CCR7-negative CD45RA+ effector memory (TemRA) cells. Blood was collected by leukapheresis, and PBMCs were isolated by Ficoll-Histopaque density gradient centrifugation and then cryopreserved in liquid nitrogen vapor phase. Analytical flow cytometry was used to check the purity and quantity of each magnetically sorted T cell population. Genomic DNA was isolated from each sorted fraction and quantified by UV absorbance on a Nanodrop 2000c. Concerning this clone: Its antigen remains unidentified. Base qualities were left out, and no much larger clone turns up one base away.

The receptor comes from a man between 25 and 39 years old in good health. The rearranged chain carries TRBV25-1 and TRBJ2-2; TRBD2 fits 10 bases in the junction. Sequencing was done on a sample of memory CD8+ T cells sorted from blood. What this sample's cell subset or site label stands for: CD45RO+ cells pooled with CCR7-negative TemRA cells. The CDR3 in this case is CASSELGLAGDRTGELFF. The DNA sequence is given as TGTGCCAGCAGTGAACTGGGGCTAGCGGGAGATCGAACCGGGGAGCTGTTTTTT.